These 32 T cell receptor beta chains were sequenced from one sample in a study of blood T cell repertoires in COVID-19. Profiled with immunoSEQ multiplex PCR; TCRdb holds only in-frame clones, not every one. The sample carries 30,000 to 40,000 clones, around nine tenths recorded once. Sequences were obtained from peripheral blood. These receptors were taken from a man aged 65-85 years with acute or convalescent COVID-19.

The rearrangement links TRBV5-5 to TRBJ2-1; 11 bases align to TRBD2. V trimming: 3 bases; J trimming: 6 bases; junction bases outside the gene matches: 8. This CDR3 contains 16 residues. The germline gives CDR1 SGHKS, CDR2 YYEKEE (reference sequence). In nucleotides, the CDR3 is TGTGCCAGCAGCTCAGCAGAACTAGCGGGAGTCAATGAGCAGTTCTTC. It specifies CASSSAELAGVNEQFF.

The rearrangement uses TRBV27 and TRBJ2-2, with a possible D match to TRBD2 (6 bases). This CDR3 has 13 amino acids. CDR1 is MNHEY, CDR2 SMNVEV, per germline (reference sequence). Trimming left V 5 bases short and J 6 bases short, with 10 bases between. The CDR3 sequence is CASSPGGAGELFF. The CDR3 coding sequence is TGTGCCAGCAGTCCCGGGGGAGCCGGGGAGCTGTTTTTT.

The chain recombines TRBV7-8 with TRBJ2-7; possible D gene TRBD1, 5 bases. The CDR3 runs 13 residues. Germline CDR1 is SGHVS and CDR2 is FQNEAQ. The germline V and J ends were trimmed by 8 bases and 1 base, with 12 bases remaining between them. The CDR3 nucleotides are TGTGCCAGCCGGTGGCAGGGATCCTACGAGCAGTACTTC. Its protein is CASRWQGSYEQYF.

This sequence joins TRBV6-1 and TRBJ2-7; a possible D gene is TRBD2 (6 bases). CDR1 and CDR2 from the germline V gene are MNHNS and SASEGT. CDR3 size: 12 residues. V lost 2 bases and J lost 8, with 10 bases in between. The CDR3 sequence: CASSERESKQYF. Written as DNA, the CDR3 is TGTGCCAGCAGTGAACGGGAGTCAAAGCAGTACTTC.

This sequence joins TRBV5-1 and TRBJ1-1; 8 bases agree with TRBD1. CDR1 is SGHRS and CDR2 is YFSETQ in the germline V gene. This CDR3 has 14 residues. Trimming took 4 bases from V and 1 from J; bases not matched to a gene: 3. As DNA, the CDR3 is TGCGCCAGCAGCCCGGACAGGGAGAACACTGAAGCTTTCTTT. Amino acid sequence: CASSPDRENTEAFF. The whole variable domain, filled in from reference TRBV5-1 and TRBJ1-1, reads KAGVTQTPRYLIKTRGQQVTLSCSPISGHRSVSWYQQTPGQGLQFLFEYFSETQRNKGNFPGRFSGRQFSNSRSEMNVSTLELGDSALYLCASSPDRENTEAFFGQGTRLTVV.

The J gene is TRBJ2-1, the V gene TRBV30, with D tentatively TRBD2 (6 bases). The germline V gene encodes CDR1 GTSNPN and CDR2 SVGIG (reference sequence). V lost 0 bases, J lost 9 bases, and 15 bases lay in between. The CDR3 has 14 residues. CDR3 sequence reads: CAWSVGGNSAEQFF. As DNA, the CDR3 is TGTGCCTGGAGTGTAGGCGGGAATAGTGCTGAGCAGTTCTTC.

This clone occurred once. The V and J genes are TRBV7-2 and TRBJ2-1; 12 bases are a match to TRBD2. J lost 8 bases, V lost 1 base, and 6 bases had no gene match. This CDR3 is 16 amino acids long. Germline V CDR1 and CDR2: SGHTA, FQGNSA. CDR3 sequence reads: CASSLDPLAGGHEQFF. In nucleotides, the CDR3 is TGTGCCAGCAGCTTAGACCCTCTAGCGGGGGGGCATGAGCAGTTCTTC.

CDR3 DNA: TGTGCCAGCAGCTCTGCCCCCCGGCGGGCGGGGTCTGAAGCTTTCTTT. Translated, it gives CASSSAPRRAGSEAFF. V gene TRBV5-6 combines with J gene TRBJ1-1, with D uncertain. The V and J ends lost 3 bases and 6 bases respectively, with 21 bases between them. The CDR3 totals 16 residues. The germline V gene encodes CDR1 SGHDT and CDR2 YYEEEE.

The chain joins TRBV18 to TRBJ2-7, with 8 bases lining up with TRBD1. The germline V gene has CDR1 KGHSH and CDR2 LQKENI. The trim removed 2 bases at V and 2 bases at J, leaving 5 bases unmatched. This CDR3 spans 15 amino acids. CDR3 nucleotides: TGTGCCAGCTCACCAGTGGACAGGGACCCCTACGAGCAGTACTTC. It is translated as CASSPVDRDPYEQYF.

The chain employs TRBV11-2 and TRBJ2-7; perhaps TRBD2 as D (5 bases). Trimming pared 0 bases from V and 9 bases from J, leaving 18 bases between. Per the germline V gene, CDR1 is SGHAT and CDR2 is FQNNGV. This CDR3 is 15 amino acids long. CDR3 DNA sequence: TGTGCCAGCAGCTTAGATGTGAGGGCTACGGCGAGGCAGTACTTC. This translates into CASSLDVRATARQYF.

The rearrangement uses TRBV5-8 and TRBJ2-5, with D possibly matching TRBD1 (6 bases). Per germline, CDR1 SGHTS and CDR2 YDEGEE. The V end lost 4 bases, the J end lost 7 bases, and 17 bases lay between the germline ends. The CDR3 totals 14 residues. In DNA form, the CDR3 reads TGTGCCAGCAGCACAAGGACAGCTGTAGTGACCCAGTACTTC. Encoded protein: CASSTRTAVVTQYF.

The V call is TRBV2, the J call TRBJ2-2; D possibly corresponds to TRBD1 (5 bases). This CDR3 is 14 amino acids long. CDR1 and CDR2 (germline): SNHLY, FYNNEI. Between the trimmed V and J ends, which lost 4 bases and 5 bases, there was a span of 11 bases. CDR3 sequence: CASSVIRETGELFF. DNA for the CDR3: TGTGCCAGCAGTGTGATCAGGGAAACCGGGGAGCTGTTTTTT.

This clone was observed a few times. The chain has TRBV28 and TRBJ1-2, with a tentative D call TRBD1 (5 bases). This CDR3 contains 13 residues. V lost 6 bases to trimming and J lost 5 bases, with 13 bases between them. Germline V gene sequence: CDR1 MDHEN, CDR2 SYDVKM. CDR3 loop: CASRGAGEYGYTF. The CDR3 nucleotides read TGTGCCAGCAGGGGAGCGGGGGAATATGGCTACACCTTC.

The rearrangement uses TRBV3-1 (or the pseudogene TRBV3-2) and TRBJ1-3; no clear D. Germline CDR1 and CDR2: LGHDT and YNNKEL (reference sequence). Between the trimmed V and J ends, which lost 4 bases and 3 bases, there was a span of 10 bases. The CDR3 is made up of 14 amino acids. Here the CDR3 DNA reads TGTGCCAGCAGCCGAGGAGGATATGGAAACACCATATATTTT. It is translated as CASSRGGYGNTIYF.

The chain couples TRBV9 to TRBJ2-2; 12 positions agree with TRBD2. CDR3 length: 15 amino acids. CDR1 and CDR2 from the germline V gene are SGDLS and YYNGEE. Trimming at V came to 3 bases and at J to 4 bases, leaving 1 base not matched to a gene. The CDR3 DNA reads as TGTGCCAGCAGCGGACTAGCGGGAGTCACCGGGGAGCTGTTTTTT. This encodes CASSGLAGVTGELFF.

This chain joins TRBV7-9 and TRBJ2-1; 11 nucleotides agree with TRBD1. Germline V CDR1 and CDR2: SEHNR, FQNEAQ (reference sequence). The CDR3 contains 19 residues. Germline trimming cut 5 bases from V and 2 bases from J; bases unmatched to any gene: 14. CDR3 DNA sequence: TGTGCCAGCAGCCCGGGACAGGGGGTTGGGCGGGACCCCTACAATGAGCAGTTCTTC. Protein product: CASSPGQGVGRDPYNEQFF. The full variable domain, completed using reference TRBV7-9 and TRBJ2-1, is DTGVSQNPRHKITKRGQNVTFRCDPISEHNRLYWYRQTLGQGPEFLTYFQNEAQLEKSRLLSDRFSAERPKGSFSTLEIQRTEQGDSAMYLCASSPGQGVGRDPYNEQFFGPGTRLTVL.

This clone has a single count. The chain couples TRBV27 to TRBJ2-3; possible D gene TRBD1, 6 bases. The CDR3 has 16 amino acids. V lost 3 bases and J 3 bases, leaving 16 bases between the germline ends. Germline-derived CDR1 and CDR2 are MNHEY and SMNVEV (reference sequence). CDR3 in amino acids: CASSFTRGIGTDTQYF. The CDR3 region has the DNA TGTGCCAGCAGTTTTACCAGGGGCATAGGGACAGATACGCAGTATTTT.

The chain is built from TRBV5-4 and TRBJ2-2; 12 bases fit TRBD2. The CDR3 contains 15 residues. Germline loops: CDR1 SGHNT, CDR2 YYREEE (reference sequence). Trimming at V came to 4 bases and at J to 6 bases, leaving 4 bases not matched to a gene. In DNA, the CDR3 is TGTGCCAGCAGCCTGCGGACTAGCGGGGCCGGGGAGCTGTTTTTT. It specifies CASSLRTSGAGELFF.

CDR3 DNA sequence: TGTGCCAGCAGTACCGACAGGGAAGGCGGCTACACCTTC. Translated, it gives CASSTDREGGYTF. The rearrangement joins TRBV2 to TRBJ1-2; 7 positions match TRBD1. The CDR3 runs 13 residues. Trimming cost V 5 bases and J 8 bases; bases outside gene matches: 8. Germline V gene sequence: CDR1 SNHLY, CDR2 FYNNEI. Combining the CDR3 with reference TRBV2 and TRBJ1-2 gives the whole variable domain EPEVTQTPSHQVTQMGQEVILRCVPISNHLYFYWYRQILGQKVEFLVSFYNNEISEKSEIFDDQFSVERPDGSNFTLKIRSTKLEDSAMYFCASSTDREGGYTFGSGTRLTVV.

The chain joins TRBV3-1 (or the pseudogene TRBV3-2) to TRBJ1-2; D is unclear. Germline V gives CDR1 LGHDT, CDR2 YNNKEL (reference sequence). The CDR3 contains 15 residues. V was clipped by 1 base and J by 2 bases, with 11 bases between them. The CDR3 sequence: CASSQGLITNYGYTF. CDR3 bases: TGTGCCAGCAGCCAAGGTCTCATCACAAACTATGGCTACACCTTC.

This chain joins TRBV4-3 and TRBJ2-7; 12 bases are shared with TRBD1. CDR3 size: 17 residues. V shed 0 bases and J 4 bases; nucleotides not matched to a gene: 7. CDR1 LGHNA and CDR2 YSLEER come from the germline V gene. The CDR3 loop is CASSQEIGTGGMYEQYF. CDR3 bases: TGCGCCAGCAGCCAAGAGATAGGGACAGGGGGCATGTACGAGCAGTACTTC.

There are a few counts of this clone. The rearrangement links TRBV11-3 to TRBJ2-5; TRBD1 matches 9 bases. V trimming: 5 bases; J trimming: 5 bases; junction bases outside the gene matches: 9. Germline V lookup: CDR1 SGHNT, CDR2 YENEEA. The CDR3 is made up of 15 amino acids. The CDR3 here is CASSTGTGNLETQYF. CDR3 nucleotides: TGTGCCAGCAGCACGGGGACAGGGAACTTGGAGACCCAGTACTTC.

The genes are TRBV25-1 and TRBJ1-4; TRBD1 matches 9 bases. The V gene end was trimmed by 6 bases and the J gene end by 7 bases; junction bases not matched to a gene: 9. The CDR3 is 15 residues long. The V gene's germline CDR1 is MGHDK and CDR2 SYGVNS. The CDR3 protein is CASSLEQGAFEKLFF. DNA of the CDR3: TGTGCCAGCAGCCTAGAACAGGGGGCATTTGAAAAACTGTTTTTT.

The chain carries TRBV3-1 (or the pseudogene TRBV3-2) and TRBJ1-6; D possibly corresponds to TRBD1 (6 bases). Germline CDR1 LGHDT, CDR2 YNNKEL (reference sequence). The CDR3 contains 15 residues. V lost 3 bases, J lost 5 bases, and 11 bases lay in between. CDR3 sequence reads: CASSQGTGNNSPLHF. CDR3 DNA: TGTGCCAGCAGCCAGGGTACAGGGAATAATTCACCCCTCCACTTT.

This rearrangement joins TRBV10-3 to TRBJ1-2, with D uncertain. Germline assignment: CDR1 ENHRY and CDR2 SYGVKD. V was cut by 0 bases and J by 14 bases, with 13 bases left in between. The CDR3 runs to 12 residues. The CDR3 sequence: CAISESEVPGTF. CDR3 bases: TGTGCCATCAGTGAGTCAGAGGTTCCGGGAACCTTC.

The J gene is TRBJ1-1, the V gene TRBV10-3; 9 bases are shared with TRBD1. The CDR3 has 12 amino acids. Germline CDR1 and CDR2: ENHRY and SYGVKD. V was clipped by 3 bases and J by 12 bases; unmatched bases: 5. The chain's CDR3 is CAISDGTGMTFF. CDR3 DNA: TGTGCCATCAGTGATGGGACAGGGATGACTTTCTTT.

This clone has just a few counts. The chain is built from TRBV5-1 and TRBJ1-1; 8 positions match TRBD1. Germline V gene sequence: CDR1 SGHRS, CDR2 YFSETQ. The CDR3 has 15 residues. V dropped 4 bases and J dropped 1; count of bases not matched to a gene: 6. CDR3 in amino acids: CASSPLQGGNTEAFF. The DNA of the CDR3 is TGCGCCAGCAGCCCCCTACAGGGGGGGAACACTGAAGCTTTCTTT.

The chain joins TRBV4-1 to TRBJ1-2, with D perhaps matching TRBD1 (6 bases). Germline assignment: CDR1 MGHRA and CDR2 YSYEKL. V was cut by 1 base and J by 4 bases, with 19 bases left in between. The length of the CDR3 is 17 residues. The CDR3 region has the DNA TGCGCCAGCAGCCAAGGTTCTGCAGGGGCCCGCGTCTATGGCTACACCTTC. This codes for CASSQGSAGARVYGYTF.

The J gene is TRBJ2-4, the V gene TRBV3-1 (or the pseudogene TRBV3-2); 7 bases agree with TRBD2. V shed 4 bases, J shed 13 bases, and the junction held 16 bases outside the gene matches. This CDR3 region has 15 residues. Germline lookup yields CDR1 LGHDT and CDR2 YNNKEL (reference sequence). The chain's CDR3 is CASSPLGGLPGPQYF. CDR3 nucleotide sequence: TGTGCCAGCAGCCCCTTGGGAGGGCTCCCGGGGCCCCAGTACTTC.

The chain employs TRBV11-2 and TRBJ2-5, with 8 bases matching TRBD2. CDR3 length equals 15 residues. Trimming at V came to 1 base and at J to 5 bases, leaving 6 bases not matched to a gene. Germline values: CDR1 SGHAT, CDR2 FQNNGV. CDR3 nucleotide sequence: TGTGCCAGCAGCTTAGTTGCGGGGGGTTGGGAGACCCAGTACTTC. This gives the protein CASSLVAGGWETQYF. The full variable domain, rest sourced from reference TRBV11-2 and TRBJ2-5, is EAGVAQSPRYKIIEKRQSVAFWCNPISGHATLYWYQQILGQGPKLLIQFQNNGVVDDSQLPKDRFSAERLKGVDSTLKIQPAKLEDSAVYLCASSLVAGGWETQYFGPGTRLLVL.

The chain employs TRBV11-3 and TRBJ2-4, with 9 bases lining up with TRBD2. The CDR3 runs 17 residues. The ends lost 3 bases at V and 4 bases at J; junction bases unmatched: 10. The germline V gene encodes CDR1 SGHNT and CDR2 YENEEA. This CDR3 is CASSFLVAGGRKNIQYF. The CDR3 DNA follows: TGTGCCAGCAGCTTTTTAGTGGCGGGGGGGAGAAAAAACATTCAGTACTTC.

The chain combines TRBV11-2 with TRBJ2-1; 13 nucleotides align to TRBD2. CDR1 is SGHAT, CDR2 FQNNGV, per germline. This CDR3 spans 14 amino acids. V shed 5 bases, J shed 12 bases, and the junction held 7 bases outside the gene matches. CDR3 DNA sequence: TGTGCCAGCAGCCTGGGACTAGCGGGGCGGAGGCAGTTCTTC. Its translation is CASSLGLAGRRQFF.